Listed below are T cell receptor beta chains from one sample, sequenced in a study of T-cell reconstitution after alpha-beta-depleted transplantation in children. TCRdb re-called the PCR reads with MiXCR, one entry per CDR3 protein. This table has 240,000 or so distinct CDR3 sequences, 12% appearing once. The sample was PBMCs from the stem cell graft donor, taken from the stem cell graft. The receptor set was obtained from a human donor who donated a stem cell graft to a child with acute lymphoblastic leukemia. The CDR3 runs from the conserved cysteine through the conserved F or W. Fields, in order: clone size, V gene, J gene, D gene, CDR3 protein, CDR3 DNA. The D gene is left open where the match is weak. The size field is filled for only some rows; it gives once, few, many or a size class.

-	TRBV10-3	TRBJ1-1	-	CATHVPGTTEAFF	TGTGCCACCCACGTTCCGGGGACTACTGAAGCTTTCTTT
many	TRBV6-2/TRBV6-3	TRBJ1-5	-	CAVGNQGLNQPQHF	TGTGCCGTAGGAAACCAGGGACTCAATCAGCCCCAGCATTTT
few	TRBV5-1	TRBJ1-1	-	CASSLIGDTEAFF	TGCGCCAGCAGCTTGATAGGGGACACTGAAGCTTTCTTT
many	TRBV6-5	TRBJ2-2	TRBD2	CASSSPGTSGRVNTGELFF	TGTGCCAGCAGTTCTCCGGGGACTAGCGGGAGGGTGAACACCGGGGAGCTGTTTTTT
many	TRBV5-6	TRBJ2-7	-	CASSLVRDEQYF	TGTGCCAGCAGCTTGGTACGCGACGAGCAGTACTTC
many	TRBV29-1	TRBJ2-3	TRBD2	CSVGLARSSTDTQYF	TGCAGCGTGGGACTAGCACGATCTAGCACAGATACGCAGTATTTT
many	TRBV29-1	TRBJ1-2	-	CSAGQPEQYGYTF	TGCAGCGCGGGACAACCCGAGCAATATGGCTACACCTTC
many	TRBV5-1	TRBJ2-7	-	CASSLKSSYEQYF	TGCGCCAGCAGCTTAAAGAGCTCCTACGAGCAGTACTTC
many	TRBV4-2	TRBJ2-5	-	CASSQGNGGRTQYF	TGTGCCAGCAGCCAAGGGAATGGGGGACGGACCCAGTACTTC
many	TRBV20-1	TRBJ2-1	TRBD2	CSASPAREFDNEQFF	TGCAGTGCTAGCCCCGCGCGGGAGTTCGACAATGAGCAGTTCTTC
many	TRBV28	TRBJ2-7	-	CASSTTSEGKYEQYF	TGTGCCAGCAGTACAACCTCCGAGGGGAAATACGAGCAGTACTTC
many	TRBV5-5	TRBJ1-1	-	CASSFQPGHQQWNTEAFF	TGTGCCAGCAGCTTCCAACCGGGACACCAACAATGGAACACTGAAGCTTTCTTT
many	TRBV3-1	TRBJ1-3	-	CASSQGGSSGNTIYF	TGTGCCAGCAGCCAAGGCGGTAGTTCGGGAAACACCATATATTTT
many	TRBV27	TRBJ2-7	TRBD2	CASSSIAGEYEQYF	TGTGCCAGCAGTTCCATAGCGGGAGAGTACGAGCAGTACTTC
-	TRBV12-3/TRBV12-4	TRBJ1-1	TRBD1	CTSSLAPRYRTGGRTEAFF	TGTACCAGCAGTTTAGCTCCTAGGTATAGGACAGGGGGTCGAACTGAAGCTTTCTTT
many	TRBV7-2	TRBJ2-2	-	CASSTHTGELFF	TGTGCCAGCAGCACCCACACCGGGGAGCTGTTTTTT
-	TRBV5-1	TRBJ2-6	-	CASSWAFGANGLTF	TGCGCCAGCAGCTGGGCTTTTGGGGCCAACGGCCTGACTTTC
many	TRBV5-6	TRBJ2-2	-	CASSFPTKNTGELFF	TGTGCCAGCAGCTTTCCCACCAAGAACACCGGGGAGCTGTTTTTT
many	TRBV12-3/TRBV12-4	TRBJ1-6	-	CASSEQGLGNSPLHF	TGTGCCAGCAGTGAACAGGGACTGGGGAATTCACCCCTCCACTTT
many	TRBV20-1	TRBJ1-2	TRBD1	CSARDREGADGYTF	TGCAGTGCTAGAGATAGGGAGGGGGCCGATGGCTACACCTTC
many	TRBV20-1	TRBJ1-2	-	CSARDSWGDYGYTF	TGCAGTGCTAGAGATTCGTGGGGGGACTATGGCTACACCTTC
many	TRBV20-1	TRBJ2-5	TRBD2	CSASLRAGGGWALGETQYF	TGCAGTGCCAGTCTCCGAGCGGGAGGCGGATGGGCCCTTGGAGAGACCCAGTACTTC
many	TRBV6-5	TRBJ2-7	TRBD1	CASTSETGKVYQQAEQYF	TGTGCCAGCACTTCTGAGACAGGGAAAGTCTACCAGCAGGCCGAGCAGTACTTC
many	TRBV5-1	TRBJ1-4	-	CASSSRQATNEKLFF	TGCGCCAGCAGCTCTCGACAGGCGACTAATGAAAAACTGTTTTTT
many	TRBV5-1	TRBJ2-7	-	CASSSQGLPSYEQYF	TGCGCCAGCAGCTCACAGGGTCTCCCCTCCTACGAGCAGTACTTC
many	TRBV29-1	TRBJ2-2	-	CSVPLPSTNTGELFF	TGCAGCGTTCCCCTACCTTCCACGAACACCGGGGAGCTGTTTTTT
many	TRBV7-2	TRBJ2-1	-	CASSEQGRGNNEQFF	TGTGCCAGCAGCGAACAGGGCCGGGGGAACAATGAGCAGTTCTTC
many	TRBV7-9	TRBJ2-5	-	CASRRLPTGHQETQYF	TGTGCCAGCAGACGACTCCCGACAGGACACCAAGAGACCCAGTACTTC